This T cell receptor beta chain derives from a study of identifying expanded T cells in peripheral blood. The study, taken as a whole, reports: Variance in clone template counts between roughly 2-week samples significantly increased with total template count across all healthy donors.

The CDR3 is made up of 14 amino acids. The germline gives CDR1 SGDLS, CDR2 YYNGEE. Trimming stripped 4 bases from V and 5 bases from J, with 16 bases between. A few counts support this clone. The antigen is unknown. Collection occurred without any documented infections or immune events in donors. The data were produced by immunoSEQ multiplex PCR, yet TCRdb's version contains in-frame clones alone and is incomplete. The sample carries roughly 100,000 clones, around 89% recorded once. The origin of this receptor is a person aged 18 to 75 in good health. V and J are TRBV9 and TRBJ2-7; D perhaps matches TRBD2 (6 bases). The specimen sequenced was blood. CDR3: CASSPVEGPDEQYF. CDR3 coding DNA: TGTGCCAGCAGCCCAGTGGAGGGCCCAGACGAGCAGTACTTC.